These 10 T cell receptor beta chains share one sample of origin, sequenced in a study of blood T cell repertoires in COVID-19. Measured with immunoSEQ multiplex PCR; TCRdb has only the in-frame clones, and not every one. The repertoire includes some 170,000 clones, about 78% of them detected once, and roughly 7.8% sits in the top ten. What was sequenced was peripheral blood. These receptor sequences come from a woman aged 50 to 60 with active or convalescent COVID-19.

The J gene is TRBJ1-1, the V gene TRBV29-1; unclear D gene. The CDR3 is 12 amino acids. Trimming left V 4 bases short and J 3 bases short, with 9 bases between. Germline values: CDR1 SQVTM, CDR2 ANQGSEA. The CDR3 here is CSVGRQYTEAFF. The CDR3, as DNA: TGCAGCGTTGGGAGGCAGTACACTGAAGCTTTCTTT.

V and J are TRBV6-2 or TRBV6-3 and TRBJ1-1; D not resolved. Trimming cost V 2 bases and J 7 bases, with 11 bases left between them. CDR1 and CDR2 (germline): MNHEY, SVGEGT. There are 13 residues in the CDR3. The CDR3 loop reads CASSYPVGGEAFF. The CDR3 DNA reads as TGTGCCAGCAGTTACCCAGTCGGCGGTGAAGCTTTCTTT.

This clone was detected only a few times. This sequence joins TRBV28 and TRBJ2-1, with 8 bases aligning to TRBD2. This CDR3 has 15 residues. The junction had 5 bases not matched to a gene; V was cut back by 3 bases and J by 4 bases. Germline CDR1 reads MDHEN; CDR2 reads SYDVKM. CDR3 region: CASSLHLAGYNEQFF. The CDR3 nucleotides read TGTGCCAGCAGTTTGCATCTAGCGGGTTACAATGAGCAGTTCTTC. Drawing the rest from reference TRBV28 and TRBJ2-1, the complete variable domain is DVKVTQSSRYLVKRTGEKVFLECVQDMDHENMFWYRQDPGLGLRLIYFSYDVKMKEKGDIPEGYSVSREKKERFSLILESASTNQTSMYLCASSLHLAGYNEQFFGPGTRLTVL.

In its sample, this clone was seen once. This chain connects TRBV28 to TRBJ1-2; D perhaps matches TRBD1 (6 bases). The V gene's germline CDR1 is MDHEN and CDR2 SYDVKM. V was shortened by 2 bases and J by 4 bases, with 17 bases between the two germline ends. The length of the CDR3 is 16 residues. As DNA, the CDR3 is TGTGCCAGCAGTTTAGCTGGCCAGGGGCCCTCCTATGGCTACACCTTC. This sequence encodes CASSLAGQGPSYGYTF.

The chain links TRBV18 to TRBJ1-1; D is undetermined. V was clipped by 0 bases and J by 2 bases, with 10 bases between them. Germline V lookup: CDR1 KGHSH, CDR2 LQKENI. This CDR3 is built from 15 residues. CDR3 loop: CASSPPSMVNTEAFF. DNA for the CDR3: TGTGCCAGCTCACCACCGAGTATGGTTAACACTGAAGCTTTCTTT.

This rearrangement joins TRBV7-2 to TRBJ1-1; D not certain. The germline V and J ends were trimmed by 5 bases and 5 bases, with 12 bases remaining between them. Germline CDR1 reads SGHTA; CDR2 reads FQGNSA. The CDR3 is made up of 13 amino acids. The CDR3: CASSLPHATEAFF. CDR3 coding DNA: TGTGCCAGCAGCCTCCCACACGCAACTGAAGCTTTCTTT.

The chain carries TRBV4-3 and TRBJ2-2; 7 nucleotides align to TRBD1. V lost 3 bases to trimming and J lost 6 bases; unmatched junction nucleotides: 16. The CDR3 contains 18 residues. From germline, CDR1 is LGHNA and CDR2 YSLEER. The chain's CDR3 is CASSQGNRGLVSSGELFF. The CDR3 DNA sequence: TGCGCCAGCAGCCAGGGTAACAGGGGCCTGGTGTCCTCCGGGGAGCTGTTTTTT.

The rearrangement links TRBV27 to TRBJ2-1; 14 nucleotides match TRBD2. The CDR3 totals 14 residues. The V gene end was trimmed by 3 bases and the J gene end by 10 bases; junction bases not matched to a gene: 2. From germline, CDR1 is MNHEY and CDR2 SMNVEV (reference sequence). The CDR3 reads CASSLGLAGVEQFF. The CDR3 DNA reads TGTGCCAGCAGTTTGGGACTAGCGGGAGTCGAGCAGTTCTTC.

The chain recombines TRBV7-2 with TRBJ1-6; TRBD1 matches at 8 bases. This CDR3 is built from 16 residues. Germline CDR1 SGHTA, CDR2 FQGNSA. Unmatched junction bases numbered 7, after V lost 5 bases and J lost 4 bases. In DNA, the CDR3 is TGTGCCAGCAGCGCACTTGGACAGGGTTATAATTCACCCCTCCACTTT. Encoded protein: CASSALGQGYNSPLHF.

Notes on this clone: Other DNA sequences in the sample encode the same CDR3. DNA of the CDR3: TGCGCCAGCAGCTTGGGGACTAGCACAGATACGCAGTATTTT. Translated, it gives CASSLGTSTDTQYF. This chain uses TRBV5-1 with TRBJ2-3; perhaps TRBD2 as D (5 bases). The V gene lost 0 bases and the J gene lost 0 bases, with 5 bases spanning the gap. The germline V gene encodes CDR1 SGHRS and CDR2 YFSETQ. The CDR3 loop spans 14 amino acids.